This paragraph reports one T cell receptor beta chain. Its cognate antigen is unknown. All donors qualified as healthy HIV-negative adults and had experienced no recent acute infections or vaccinations. CDR1 SGHVS and CDR2 FNYEAQ come from the germline V gene. The CDR3 is 13 residues long. V lost 5 bases to trimming and J lost 10 bases, with 17 bases between them. Repertoires were generated with immunoSEQ multiplex PCR, while TCRdb's copy carries only in-frame clones and drops some. This sample has 2 million to 2.5 million clones, with just under 95% found just once. This sample stems from a study of shared clonotypes between healthy human individuals. Study observations and caveats: Between a few donors, naive CD4 clonotypes were shared at a level of approximately 5%.

The TCR was taken from a man aged 18 to 30 in good health. Some clones in this sample may be carry-over from other donors' samples. The J gene is TRBJ1-1, the V gene TRBV7-6, with D perhaps TRBD1 (6 bases). The specimen was naive CD4+ T cells from PBMCs. Subset meaning: CD45RA+ positively selected. This chain's CDR3 is CASSPGTSPGAFF. The CDR3 region has the DNA TGTGCCAGCAGCCCTGGGACATCCCCAGGAGCTTTCTTT.